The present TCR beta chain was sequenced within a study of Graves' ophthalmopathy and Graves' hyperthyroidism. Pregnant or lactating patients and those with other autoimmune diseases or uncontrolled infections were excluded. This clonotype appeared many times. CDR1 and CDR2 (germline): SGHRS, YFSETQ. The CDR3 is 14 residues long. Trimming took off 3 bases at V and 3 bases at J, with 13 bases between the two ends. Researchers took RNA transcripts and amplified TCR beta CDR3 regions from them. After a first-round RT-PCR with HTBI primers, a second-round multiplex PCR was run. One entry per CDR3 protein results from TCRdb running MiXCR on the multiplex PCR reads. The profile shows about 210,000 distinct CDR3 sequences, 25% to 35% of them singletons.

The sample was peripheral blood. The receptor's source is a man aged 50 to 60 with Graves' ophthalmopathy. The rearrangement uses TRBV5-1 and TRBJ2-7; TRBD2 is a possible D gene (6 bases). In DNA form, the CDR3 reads TGCGCCAGCAGCTATAGCGGAGGAGACTACGAGCAGTACTTC. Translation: CASSYSGGDYEQYF.